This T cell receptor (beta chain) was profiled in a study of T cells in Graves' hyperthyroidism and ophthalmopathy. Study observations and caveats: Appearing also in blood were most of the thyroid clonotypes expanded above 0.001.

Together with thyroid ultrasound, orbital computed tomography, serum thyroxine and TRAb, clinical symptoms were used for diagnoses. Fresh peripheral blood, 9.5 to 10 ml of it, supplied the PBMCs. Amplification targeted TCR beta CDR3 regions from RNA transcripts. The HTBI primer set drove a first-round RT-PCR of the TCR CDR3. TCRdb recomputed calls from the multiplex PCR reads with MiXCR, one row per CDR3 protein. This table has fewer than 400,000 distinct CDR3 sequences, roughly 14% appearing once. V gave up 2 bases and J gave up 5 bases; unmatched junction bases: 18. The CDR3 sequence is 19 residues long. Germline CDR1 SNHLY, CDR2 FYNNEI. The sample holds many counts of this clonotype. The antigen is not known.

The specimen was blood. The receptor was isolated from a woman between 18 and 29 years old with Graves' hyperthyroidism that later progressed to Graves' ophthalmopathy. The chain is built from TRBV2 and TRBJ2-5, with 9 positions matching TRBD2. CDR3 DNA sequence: TGTGCCAGCAGTGAATTTTGGCGGGAGGGCCCTCAGCCGCAGGAGACCCAGTACTTC. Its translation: CASSEFWREGPQPQETQYF.